The text below deals with one TCR beta chain. Its antigen is not identified. These data come from a study of T cell responses to AZD1222 COVID-19 vaccine. Study observations and caveats: Targets within unmutated variant regions were reportedly found for nearly half of spike-specific TCRs. Spike as a whole was targeted by vaccine-associated CD4 TCRs, dominant at 160-218 and 743-854. The study found Spike-specific TCR breadth and depth rose after two AZD1222 doses.

This CDR3 has 12 residues. Germline-derived CDR1 and CDR2 are GTSNPN and SVGIG (reference sequence). V was clipped by 7 bases and J by 10 bases; unmatched bases: 4. Libraries were prepared by immunoSEQ multiplex PCR; TCRdb keeps only in-frame clonotypes and omits some of them. This table has about 100,000 clones, approximately 89% appearing once. The chain joins TRBV30 to TRBJ1-6; TRBD1 aligns across 10 bases. This receptor was obtained from an adult in good health. Sequencing was performed on peripheral blood, taken on day 0 of MenACWY control vaccination. The CDR3 DNA reads as TGTGCCTCCGGGACAGGGGACTCACCCCTCCACTTT. This translates into CASGTGDSPLHF.